This T cell receptor (beta chain) was retrieved from a study of blood T cell repertoires in COVID-19. In the original processing: Reference gene primer amplification gave estimated nucleated cell counts. The repertoire was sequenced with immunoSEQ multiplex PCR; TCRdb's copy has only in-frame clones and lacks some. From that table come the V and J calls and clone size; the DNA was used to work out D and trimming. The top ten clones hold approximately 24% of a sample with 150,000 to 200,000 clones, about 88% of them seen once. Germline CDR1 SGHNT, CDR2 YENEEA. Trimming removed 5 bases at V and 5 bases at J, with 10 bases between. CDR3 length: 12 residues.

Sequenced input: peripheral blood. The V and J genes are TRBV11-3 and TRBJ2-7, with a weak D call TRBD2 (5 bases). The TCR sequence derives from a man in his 60s with acute or convalescent COVID-19. DNA for the CDR3: TGTGCCAGCAGCCCCACTAGGAACGAGCAGTACTTC. It yields the protein CASSPTRNEQYF. The full variable domain, rest sourced from reference TRBV11-3 and TRBJ2-7, is EAGVVQSPRYKIIEKKQPVAFWCNPISGHNTLYWYLQNLGQGPELLIRYENEEAVDDSQLPKDRFSAERLKGVDSTLKIQPAELGDSAVYLCASSPTRNEQYFGPGTRLTVT.